The source of this T cell receptor beta chain is a study of T-cell reconstitution after alpha-beta-depleted transplantation in children. This clonotype was counted at least ten times. Unique molecular identifiers were used in preparing the TCRbeta library. TCRdb analysed the PCR reads with MiXCR anew, one entry per CDR3 protein. The sample gives some 600,000 distinct CDR3 sequences, roughly 15% of which show up once; approximately 1.1% is in the top ten. The TCR was taken from a human donor who donated a stem cell graft to a child with acute myeloid leukemia. The sequenced sample was PBMCs from the stem cell graft donor, obtained from the stem cell graft.

The DNA for the CDR3 is TGTGCCACCAGAAGGGGACAGGGCTCCTACGAGCAGTACTTC. This gives the protein CATRRGQGSYEQYF. This chain joins TRBV24-1 and TRBJ2-7, with TRBD1 identical over 9 bases. CDR3 length: 14 amino acids. In germline, CDR1 is KGHDR, CDR2 SFDVKD. V gave up 7 bases and J gave up 0 bases; unmatched junction bases: 3.